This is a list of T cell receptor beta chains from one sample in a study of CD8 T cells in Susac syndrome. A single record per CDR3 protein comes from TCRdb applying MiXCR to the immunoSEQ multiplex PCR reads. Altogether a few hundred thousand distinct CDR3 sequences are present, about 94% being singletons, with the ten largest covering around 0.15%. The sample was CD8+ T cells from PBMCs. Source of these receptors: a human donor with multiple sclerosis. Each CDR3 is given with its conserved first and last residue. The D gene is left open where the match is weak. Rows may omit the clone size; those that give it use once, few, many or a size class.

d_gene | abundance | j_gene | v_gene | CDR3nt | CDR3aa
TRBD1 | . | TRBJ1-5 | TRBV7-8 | TGTGCCAGCAGCCCCCGAGGCAACAGGGGTCACCAGCCCCAGCATTTT | CASSPRGNRGHQPQHF
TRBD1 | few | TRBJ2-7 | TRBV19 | TGTGCCAGTAGTATAGCTGAAGGACAGGGCTACGAGCAGTACTTC | CASSIAEGQGYEQYF
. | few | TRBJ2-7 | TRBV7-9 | TGTGCCAGCAGCTTAGACAGGGACGAGCAGTACTTC | CASSLDRDEQYF
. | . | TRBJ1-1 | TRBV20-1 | TGCAGTGCTAGGGCACGGAACACTGAAGCTTTCTTT | CSARARNTEAFF
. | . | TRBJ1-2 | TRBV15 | TGTGCCACCAGCAGCGTCAACGGGCCGCTTGATGGCTACACCTTC | CATSSVNGPLDGYTF
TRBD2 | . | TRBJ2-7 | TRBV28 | TGTGCCAGCAGTTTAAGGCGGGAGATCAACTACGAGCAGTACTTC | CASSLRREINYEQYF
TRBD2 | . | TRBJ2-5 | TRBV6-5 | TGTGCCAGCAGTTACTCGATCCTCGGACTAGCGGGGCAAGAGACCCAGTACTTC | CASSYSILGLAGQETQYF
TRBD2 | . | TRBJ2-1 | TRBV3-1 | TGTGCCAGCAGCCAACCGGCCGGGACTAGCGGGAGGGCCCTCGACAATGAGCAGTTCTTC | CASSQPAGTSGRALDNEQFF
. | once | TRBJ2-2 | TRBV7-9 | TGTGCCAGCAGCTTCTCTGACTTCGCCACCGGGGAGCTGTTTTTT | CASSFSDFATGELFF
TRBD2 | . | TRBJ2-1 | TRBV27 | TGTGCCAGCGGAATCGGGGGGTCGTACAATGAGCAGTTCTTC | CASGIGGSYNEQFF
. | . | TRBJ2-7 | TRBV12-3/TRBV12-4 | TGTGCCAGCAGTTTAGCTCCCAGGGAGACCTACGAGCAGTACTTC | CASSLAPRETYEQYF
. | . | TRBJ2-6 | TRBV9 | TGTGCCAGCAGCGTAGCAGCCGGGGCCAACGTCCTGACTTTC | CASSVAAGANVLTF
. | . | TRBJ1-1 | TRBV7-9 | TGTGCCAGCAGCCTCGGTTACGAGGCGGAAGCTTTCTTT | CASSLGYEAEAFF
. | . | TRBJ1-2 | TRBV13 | TGTGCCAGCAGCAACGAACCCGAGGTGGAGCATGGCTACACCTTC | CASSNEPEVEHGYTF
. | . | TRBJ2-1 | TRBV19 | TGTGCCAGTAGGGGGTTGGGGGGCAATGAGCAGTTCTTC | CASRGLGGNEQFF
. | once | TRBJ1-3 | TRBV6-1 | TGTGCCAGCAGTGAGTGGGGATCCGGAAACACCATATATTTT | CASSEWGSGNTIYF
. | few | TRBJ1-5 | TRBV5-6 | TGTGCCAGCAGTTTGGGTGGAGGCAATCAGCCCCAGCATTTT | CASSLGGGNQPQHF
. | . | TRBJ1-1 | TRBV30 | TGTGCCTGGAGTGAGGGAACCCCCTCCTTCTTT | CAWSEGTPSFF
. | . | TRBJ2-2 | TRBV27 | TGTGCCAGCAGTTTTGGGCGGGGACTCACCGGGGAGCTGTTTTTT | CASSFGRGLTGELFF
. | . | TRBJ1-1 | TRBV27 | TGTGCCAGCAGTAGAGGGTTGGAGGCTTTCTTT | CASSRGLEAFF
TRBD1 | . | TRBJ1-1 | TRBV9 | TGTGCCAGCAGCGTAGGGACACAGGGGGTTGAAACTTTCTTT | CASSVGTQGVETFF
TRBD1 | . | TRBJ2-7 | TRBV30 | TGTACCTGGAGTCCCTGGGTGGGACAGGGCTCCGAGCAGTACTTC | CTWSPWVGQGSEQYF
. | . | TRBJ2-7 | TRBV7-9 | TGTGCCAGCAGCTTAGTCGATACAGGCTACTACGAGCAGTACTTC | CASSLVDTGYYEQYF
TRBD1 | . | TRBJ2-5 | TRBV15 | TGTGCCACCAGCAGCCGGGACAGGGGAGAGACCCAGTACTTC | CATSSRDRGETQYF
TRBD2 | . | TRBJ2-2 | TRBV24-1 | TGTGCCACCAGTGACTTTAGCGCCCGCGGGGGTACCGGGGAGCTGTTTTTT | CATSDFSARGGTGELFF
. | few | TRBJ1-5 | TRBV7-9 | TGTGCCAGCAGCCCCTCGGATCAGCCCCAGCATTTT | CASSPSDQPQHF
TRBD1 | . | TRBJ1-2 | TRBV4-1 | TGCGCCAGCAGCCAAGGGGACAGGATTAACTATGGCTACACCTTC | CASSQGDRINYGYTF
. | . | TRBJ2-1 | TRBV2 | TGTGCCAGCACCCAGGGTGTTGACAATGAGCAGTTCTTC | CASTQGVDNEQFF
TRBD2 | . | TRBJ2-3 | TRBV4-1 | TGCGCCAGCAGCCAAGGGCTAGCGGGAGCCTCCATTGGGACAGATACGCAGTATTTT | CASSQGLAGASIGTDTQYF
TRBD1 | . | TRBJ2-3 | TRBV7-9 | TGTGCCAGCAGCTCTATCGTCCCGGGACAGGGAACACCTACAGATACGCAGTATTTT | CASSSIVPGQGTPTDTQYF
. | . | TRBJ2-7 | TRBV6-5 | TGTGCCAGCAGTTACTCGTCTCTCTACGAGCAGTACTTC | CASSYSSLYEQYF